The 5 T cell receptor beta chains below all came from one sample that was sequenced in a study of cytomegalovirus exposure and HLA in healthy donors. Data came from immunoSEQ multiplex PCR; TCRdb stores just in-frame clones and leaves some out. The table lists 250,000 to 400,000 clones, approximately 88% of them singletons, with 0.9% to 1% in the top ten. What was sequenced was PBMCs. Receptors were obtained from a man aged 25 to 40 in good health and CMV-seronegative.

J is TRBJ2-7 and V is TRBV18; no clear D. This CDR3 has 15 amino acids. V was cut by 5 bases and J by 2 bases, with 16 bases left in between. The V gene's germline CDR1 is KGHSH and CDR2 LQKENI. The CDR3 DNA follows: TGTGCCAGCTCAACCATAATTACAGTCACCTACGAGCAGTACTTC. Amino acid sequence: CASSTIITVTYEQYF.

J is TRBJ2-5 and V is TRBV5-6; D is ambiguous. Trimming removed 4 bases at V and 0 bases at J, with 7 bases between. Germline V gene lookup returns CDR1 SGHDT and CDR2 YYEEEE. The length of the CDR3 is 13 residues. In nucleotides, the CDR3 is TGTGCCAGCAGCCCCCGCGACCAAGAGACCCAGTACTTC. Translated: CASSPRDQETQYF.

The CDR3 loop reads CASSEYGGGSYNEQFF. The CDR3, as DNA: TGTGCCAGCAGTGAATACGGCGGGGGGTCCTACAATGAGCAGTTCTTC. The chain has TRBV25-1 and TRBJ2-1; 8 nucleotides agree with TRBD2. CDR3 length: 16 residues. V lost 0 bases to trimming and J lost 1 base; unmatched junction nucleotides: 2. Germline CDR1 MGHDK, CDR2 SYGVNS. The full variable domain, rest sourced from reference TRBV25-1 and TRBJ2-1, is EADIYQTPRYLVIGTGKKITLECSQTMGHDKMYWYQQDPGMELHLIHYSYGVNSTEKGDLSSESTVSRIRTEHFPLTLESARPSHTSQYLCASSEYGGGSYNEQFFGPGTRLTVL.

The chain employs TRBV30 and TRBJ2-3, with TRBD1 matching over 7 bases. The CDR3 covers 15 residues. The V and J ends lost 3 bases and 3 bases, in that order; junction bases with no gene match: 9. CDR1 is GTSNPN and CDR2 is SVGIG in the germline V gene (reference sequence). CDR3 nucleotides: TGTGCCTGGAGGAGACAGGGTCTGGTGACAGATACGCAGTATTTT. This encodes CAWRRQGLVTDTQYF.

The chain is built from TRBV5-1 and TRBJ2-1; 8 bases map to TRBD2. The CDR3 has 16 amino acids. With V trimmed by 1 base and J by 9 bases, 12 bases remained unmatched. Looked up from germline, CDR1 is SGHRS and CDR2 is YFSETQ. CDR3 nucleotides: TGCGCCAGCAGCTTGCTGAGTAGCGGGGTAGCCTCTGAGCAGTTCTTC. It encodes CASSLLSSGVASEQFF.